One and the same sample provided the 30 T cell receptor beta chains below, sequenced in a study of cytomegalovirus exposure and HLA in healthy donors. The study ran its PCR with 60 Vbeta and 13 Jbeta primers. TCRdb keeps only in-frame clones here, not all; method: immunoSEQ multiplex PCR. The profile shows 200,000 to 250,000 clones, more than 65% of them singletons. What was sequenced was PBMCs. The source of these receptors is a woman under 40 in good health and CMV-seronegative.

The gene calls are TRBV19 and TRBJ1-1; possibly TRBD1 for D (6 bases). Trimming shortened V by 4 bases and J by 3 bases, and 9 bases separated the two germline ends. The length of the CDR3 is 13 residues. The germline V gene has CDR1 LNHDA and CDR2 SQIVND (reference sequence). The CDR3 DNA is TGTGCCAGTAGTACCACAGGGCACACTGAAGCTTTCTTT. Protein product: CASSTTGHTEAFF.

The V and J genes are TRBV7-7 and TRBJ2-7; the match to TRBD2 covers 9 bases. Germline CDR1 SSHAT, CDR2 FNYEAQ (reference sequence). The CDR3 spans 13 residues. The V gene end was trimmed by 11 bases and the J gene end by 1 base; junction bases not matched to a gene: 6. The CDR3 nucleotides read TGTGCCTCGGACCTAGCGGGGTCCTACGAGCAGTACTTC. Its translation: CASDLAGSYEQYF.

The rearrangement links TRBV15 to TRBJ2-6, with TRBD1 matching 8 bases. From germline, CDR1 is LNHNV and CDR2 YYDKDF (reference sequence). Germline trimming cut 1 base from V and 2 bases from J; bases unmatched to any gene: 4. This CDR3 comprises 17 residues. In DNA form, the CDR3 reads TGTGCCACCAGCAGAGCCAGGGGGCGGGCTGGGGCCAACGTCCTGACTTTC. As protein: CATSRARGRAGANVLTF.

The genes are TRBV18 and TRBJ1-1; a weak D match, TRBD1 (5 bases). The CDR3 length is 13 residues. With 8 bases removed from V and 2 bases from J, the gap between germline ends came to 12 bases. The germline CDR1 and CDR2 sequences are KGHSH and LQKENI. The CDR3 DNA reads as TGTGCCAGCCTCCAAGACAGAAACACTGAAGCTTTCTTT. The encoded protein is CASLQDRNTEAFF.

This clone was seen more than once but under ten times. This rearrangement joins TRBV6-6 to TRBJ1-4, with unresolved D. Germline CDR1 and CDR2: MNHNY and SVGAGI (reference sequence). This CDR3 has 14 residues. Trimming removed 4 bases from V and 4 bases from J, with 10 bases in between. The CDR3 DNA reads as TGTGCCAGCAGTTTTGGGGAGCTTAATGAAAAACTGTTTTTT. It specifies CASSFGELNEKLFF.

The CDR3 DNA reads TGTGCCAGAGCAGGAGCGAGCGGGGACCTCCAAGAGACCCAGTACTTC. Translating gives CARAGASGDLQETQYF. The genes are TRBV5-4 and TRBJ2-5, with TRBD2 matching over 7 bases. The CDR3 length is 16 residues. From germline, CDR1 is SGHNT and CDR2 YYREEE (reference sequence). Unmatched junction bases numbered 14, after V lost 8 bases and J lost 1 base. Together with reference TRBV5-4 and TRBJ2-5, the CDR3 gives the full variable domain: ETGVTQSPTHLIKTRGQQVTLRCSSQSGHNTVSWYQQALGQGPQFIFQYYREEENGRGNFPPRFSGLQFPNYSSELNVNALELDDSALYLCARAGASGDLQETQYFGPGTRLLVL.

The CDR3 DNA is TGCGCCAGCAGCCAGGGAACAATGAACACTGAAGCTTTCTTT. This sequence encodes CASSQGTMNTEAFF. This rearrangement joins TRBV10-1 to TRBJ1-1, with a weak D call TRBD1 (5 bases). The CDR3 contains 14 residues. With 6 bases removed from V and 0 bases from J, the gap between germline ends came to 11 bases. Germline CDR1 WNHNN, CDR2 SYGVQD (reference sequence).

J is TRBJ2-1 and V is TRBV7-9, with TRBD2 matching over 8 bases. V lost 0 bases, J lost 4 bases, and 2 bases stayed unmatched. Germline V gene sequence: CDR1 SEHNR, CDR2 FQNEAQ (reference sequence). The CDR3 has 15 amino acids. The DNA of the CDR3 is TGTGCCAGCAGCTTAGCCCCGGGAGGGTACAATGAGCAGTTCTTC. This gives the protein CASSLAPGGYNEQFF.

V is TRBV9 and J is TRBJ2-2; 8 bases fit TRBD2. The CDR3 contains 16 residues. The germline V gene has CDR1 SGDLS and CDR2 YYNGEE. The V gene end was trimmed by 4 bases and the J gene end by 4 bases; junction bases not matched to a gene: 9. The CDR3: CASSISGGDLTGELFF. DNA for the CDR3: TGTGCCAGCAGCATAAGCGGGGGCGACCTCACCGGGGAGCTGTTTTTT.

V and J are TRBV7-9 and TRBJ1-1; D uncertain. From germline, CDR1 is SEHNR and CDR2 FQNEAQ (reference sequence). Trimming cost V 2 bases and J 4 bases, with 20 bases left between them. The CDR3 is 17 residues long. The DNA for the CDR3 is TGTGCCAGCAGCTTAACTCGGTTCGTCAGCCGGAGCACTGAAGCTTTCTTT. Its translation: CASSLTRFVSRSTEAFF.

This clone was picked up one time. The chain links TRBV7-9 to TRBJ2-1; D not resolved. Trimming stripped 1 base from V and 10 bases from J, with 8 bases between. The CDR3 is 12 amino acids. Germline V gives CDR1 SEHNR, CDR2 FQNEAQ (reference sequence). The CDR3 region is CASSLGGGEQFF. CDR3 coding DNA: TGTGCCAGCAGCTTAGGAGGCGGAGAGCAGTTCTTC.

V usage is TRBV18 and J usage is TRBJ2-1; 7 positions match TRBD1. Germline V gives CDR1 KGHSH, CDR2 LQKENI. There are 15 residues in the CDR3. The J segment lost 4 bases and the V segment lost 2 bases, leaving 5 bases of the junction unmatched. As DNA, the CDR3 is TGTGCCAGCTCACCAACAGGGGCAGGATACAATGAGCAGTTCTTC. Amino acids: CASSPTGAGYNEQFF. Filled out from reference TRBV18 and TRBJ2-1, the complete variable domain reads NAGVMQNPRHLVRRRGQEARLRCSPMKGHSHVYWYRQLPEEGLKFMVYLQKENIIDESGMPKERFSAEFPKEGPSILRIQQVVRGDSAAYFCASSPTGAGYNEQFFGPGTRLTVL.

CDR3: CASSPFGTGSYEQYF. In nucleotides, the CDR3 is TGTGCCAGTAGTCCCTTCGGGACAGGTTCCTACGAGCAGTACTTC. The rearrangement uses TRBV19 and TRBJ2-7; 8 bases align to TRBD1. This CDR3 comprises 15 residues. CDR1 is LNHDA and CDR2 is SQIVND in the germline V gene (reference sequence). Germline trimming cut 5 bases from V and 1 base from J; bases unmatched to any gene: 7.

CDR3 nucleotides: TGTGCCAGGCCGTCGGGGCTAGCGGCAAACACCGGGGAGCTGTTTTTT. Its protein product is CARPSGLAANTGELFF. The J gene is TRBJ2-2, the V gene TRBV7-2, with 7 bases that match TRBD2. V trimming: 9 bases; J trimming: 2 bases; junction bases outside the gene matches: 12. Germline V gives CDR1 SGHTA, CDR2 FQGNSA. CDR3 length equals 16 residues.

For this clone: The same CDR3 is also encoded by other DNA sequences in this sample. The DNA of the CDR3 is TGTGCCAGCAGTCCCAGTAGCGGGGGGACCAATGAGCAGTTCTTC. Encoded protein: CASSPSSGGTNEQFF. The chain uses TRBV6-1 and TRBJ2-1; 10 nucleotides agree with TRBD2. Germline CDR1 and CDR2: MNHNS and SASEGT. V lost 5 bases to trimming and J lost 6 bases; unmatched junction nucleotides: 7. This CDR3 contains 15 residues.

The V gene is TRBV7-3, the J gene TRBJ2-1; 11 bases align to TRBD2. Germline V gives CDR1 SGHTA, CDR2 FQGTGA. V was pared by 4 bases and J by 2 bases, with 1 base of the junction left unmatched. CDR3 size: 15 residues. CDR3 loop: CASSSSGGTYNEQFF. DNA for the CDR3: TGTGCCAGCAGCTCTAGCGGGGGGACCTACAATGAGCAGTTCTTC. Filled out from reference TRBV7-3 and TRBJ2-1, the complete variable domain reads GAGVSQTPSNKVTEKGKYVELRCDPISGHTALYWYRQSLGQGPEFLIYFQGTGAADDSGLPNDRFFAVRPEGSVSTLKIQRTERGDSAVYLCASSSSGGTYNEQFFGPGTRLTVL.

The genes are TRBV7-9 and TRBJ2-3; 10 positions agree with TRBD1. J gave up 4 bases and V 5 bases, and 12 bases lay outside the gene matches. Per the germline V gene, CDR1 is SEHNR and CDR2 is FQNEAQ (reference sequence). CDR3 length: 17 residues. CDR3 nucleotide sequence: TGTGCCAGCAGCCAAACGGACGGGACAGGGGCGGCAGATACGCAGTATTTT. Translating it yields CASSQTDGTGAADTQYF.

In its sample, this clone was seen a few times. The genes are TRBV12-5 and TRBJ1-2, with TRBD1 as a possible D gene (5 bases). V dropped 3 bases and J dropped 4 bases, with 12 bases sitting between them. Germline lookup yields CDR1 LGHNT and CDR2 FRNRAP. The CDR3 length is 14 residues. The CDR3 sequence is CASGLDSPVYGYTF. The DNA of the CDR3 is TGTGCTAGTGGTTTAGACAGCCCAGTCTATGGCTACACCTTC.

The chain has TRBV21-1 and TRBJ2-1; no check of the table's D call, TRBD1, against the DNA was made. TRBV21-1 is reported as a pseudogene. CDR3 size: 16 residues. The CDR3, as DNA: TGTGCCAGCAGCCGACGCTCGGGACACCCATACAATGAGCAGTTCTTC. Translating it yields CASSRRSGHPYNEQFF.

CDR3 in DNA: TGCGCCAGCAGCCTGGGACAGGGTGCCTACGAGCAGTACTTC. This codes for CASSLGQGAYEQYF. This sequence joins TRBV4-1 and TRBJ2-7; 9 nucleotides align to TRBD1. Trimming removed 4 bases from V and 2 bases from J; junction bases left unmatched: 3. CDR3 length equals 14 residues. CDR1 and CDR2 (germline): MGHRA, YSYEKL.

The V and J genes are TRBV14 and TRBJ2-2; 7 bases are shared with TRBD1. This CDR3 contains 15 residues. The germline V gene has CDR1 SGHDN and CDR2 FVKESK. The V gene end was trimmed by 4 bases and the J gene end by 2 bases; junction bases not matched to a gene: 4. The CDR3 spells CASSLGTANTGELFF. The CDR3 DNA reads TGTGCCAGCAGCCTTGGGACAGCCAACACCGGGGAGCTGTTTTTT.

This sequence joins TRBV6-5 and TRBJ2-3, with a possible D match to TRBD2 (5 bases). The CDR3 covers 15 residues. V dropped 6 bases and J dropped 0 bases, with 13 bases sitting between them. The V gene's germline CDR1 is MNHEY and CDR2 SVGAGI. The CDR3 DNA follows: TGTGCCAGCAGCCCCCACGGCGGGAGCACAGATACGCAGTATTTT. Encoded protein: CASSPHGGSTDTQYF.

This clone showed up just once. This chain links TRBV2 with TRBJ1-6; D gene uncertain. Germline-derived CDR1 and CDR2 are SNHLY and FYNNEI. The CDR3 runs to 14 residues. V was cut by 8 bases and J by 6 bases, with 14 bases left in between. CDR3 sequence reads: CASRELGGNSPLHF. The CDR3 nucleotides are TGTGCCAGCCGGGAGCTGGGCGGTAATTCACCCCTCCACTTT.

This clone was recorded a few times. At the DNA level, this CDR3 is encoded by other sequences in the same sample as well. The V gene is TRBV4-1, the J gene TRBJ2-1, with a possible D match to TRBD1 (6 bases). Trimming removed 4 bases from V and 7 bases from J, with 8 bases in between. Germline V gene sequence: CDR1 MGHRA, CDR2 YSYEKL. The CDR3 length is 12 residues. CDR3 sequence: CASSLQGNEQFF. The CDR3 coding sequence is TGCGCCAGCAGCCTCCAGGGGAATGAGCAGTTCTTC.

The chain links TRBV4-1 to TRBJ1-1, with D unresolved. The CDR3 has 14 residues. Per germline, CDR1 MGHRA and CDR2 YSYEKL. Trimming pared 4 bases from V and 0 bases from J, leaving 9 bases between. CDR3 in DNA: TGCGCCAGCAGCCCCCACGAGATGAACACTGAAGCTTTCTTT. Translating it yields CASSPHEMNTEAFF.

The chain couples TRBV5-8 to TRBJ1-1; 9 bases map to TRBD1. Germline CDR1 is SGHTS and CDR2 is YDEGEE. V lost 2 bases, J lost 1 base, and 18 bases stayed unmatched. The CDR3 runs to 20 residues. CDR3 loop: CASSLLRFTGGAPPNTEAFF. For the CDR3, the DNA is TGTGCCAGCAGCTTACTCCGCTTTACAGGGGGCGCGCCTCCGAACACTGAAGCTTTCTTT.

The table lists this clone with a count of one. The chain recombines TRBV9 with TRBJ2-1, with 7 bases aligning to TRBD1. Germline V CDR1 and CDR2: SGDLS, YYNGEE. The CDR3 has 13 residues. Unmatched junction bases numbered 9, after V lost 5 bases and J lost 10 bases. CDR3 sequence reads: CASSSTGSHEQFF. In DNA, the CDR3 is TGTGCCAGCAGTTCGACAGGGTCTCACGAGCAGTTCTTC.

This clone was found many times. The chain couples TRBV5-6 to TRBJ1-1; 8 bases agree with TRBD1. Trimming at V came to 4 bases and at J to 1 base, leaving 6 bases not matched to a gene. Germline lookup yields CDR1 SGHDT and CDR2 YYEEEE. CDR3 size: 15 residues. The CDR3 region has the DNA TGTGCCAGCAGCCAACGGGACAGGCAGAACACTGAAGCTTTCTTT. It yields the protein CASSQRDRQNTEAFF.

The rearrangement links TRBV30 to TRBJ1-4; 8 nucleotides match TRBD1. V was clipped by 0 bases and J by 8 bases; unmatched bases: 11. This CDR3 is built from 16 residues. CDR1 is GTSNPN and CDR2 is SVGIG in the germline V gene (reference sequence). The CDR3, as DNA: TGTGCCTGGAGTGTAGAAATCGGACAGGGACTAGAAAAACTGTTTTTT. It encodes CAWSVEIGQGLEKLFF.

This clone occurred a few times. In the same sample, other DNA sequences code for this CDR3. The rearrangement uses TRBV27 and TRBJ2-7; 7 nucleotides match TRBD2. The germline V gene encodes CDR1 MNHEY and CDR2 SMNVEV (reference sequence). The CDR3 has 14 amino acids. J lost 6 bases, V lost 2 bases, and 7 bases had no gene match. The CDR3 here is CASSLIAGGTEQYF. DNA of the CDR3: TGTGCCAGCAGTTTAATAGCGGGCGGGACCGAGCAGTACTTC.